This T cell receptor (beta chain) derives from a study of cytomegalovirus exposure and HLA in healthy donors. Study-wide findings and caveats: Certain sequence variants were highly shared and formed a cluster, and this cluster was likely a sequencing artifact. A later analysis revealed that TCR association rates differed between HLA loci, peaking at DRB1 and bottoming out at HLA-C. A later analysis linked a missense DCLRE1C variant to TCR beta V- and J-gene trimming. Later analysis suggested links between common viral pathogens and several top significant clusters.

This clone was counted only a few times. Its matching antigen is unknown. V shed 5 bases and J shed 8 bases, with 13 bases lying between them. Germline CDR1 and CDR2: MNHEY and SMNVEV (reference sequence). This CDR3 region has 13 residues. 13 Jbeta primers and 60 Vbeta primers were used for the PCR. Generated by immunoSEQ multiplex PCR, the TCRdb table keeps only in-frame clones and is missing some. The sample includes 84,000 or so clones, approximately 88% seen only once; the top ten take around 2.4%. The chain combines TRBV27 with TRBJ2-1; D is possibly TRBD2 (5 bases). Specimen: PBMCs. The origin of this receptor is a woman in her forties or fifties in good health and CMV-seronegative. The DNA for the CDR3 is TGTGCCAGCAGTCAGACTACCTCGCATGAGCAGTTCTTC. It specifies CASSQTTSHEQFF.